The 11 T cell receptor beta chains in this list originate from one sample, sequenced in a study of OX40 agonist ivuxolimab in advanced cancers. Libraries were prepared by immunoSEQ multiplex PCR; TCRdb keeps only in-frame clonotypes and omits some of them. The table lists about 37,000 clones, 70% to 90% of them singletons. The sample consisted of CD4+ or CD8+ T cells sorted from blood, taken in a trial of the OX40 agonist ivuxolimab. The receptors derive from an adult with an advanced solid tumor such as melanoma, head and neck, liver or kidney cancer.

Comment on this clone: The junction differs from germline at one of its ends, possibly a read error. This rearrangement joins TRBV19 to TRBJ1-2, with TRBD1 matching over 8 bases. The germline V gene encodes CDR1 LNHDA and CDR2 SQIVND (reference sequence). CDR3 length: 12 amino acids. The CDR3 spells CASTPDRERYAF. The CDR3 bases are TGTGCCAGTACCCCGGACAGGGAGCGATACGCCTTC. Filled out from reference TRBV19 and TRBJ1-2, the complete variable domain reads DGGITQSPKYLFRKEGQNVTLSCEQNLNHDAMYWYRQDPGQGLRLIYYSQIVNDFQKGDIAEGYSVSREKKESFPLTVTSAQKNPTAFYLCASTPDRERYAFGSGTRLTVV.

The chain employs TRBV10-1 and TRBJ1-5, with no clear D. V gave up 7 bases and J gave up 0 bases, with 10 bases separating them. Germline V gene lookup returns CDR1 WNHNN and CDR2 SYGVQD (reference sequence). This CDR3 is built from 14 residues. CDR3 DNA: TGCGCCAGCATCCCAAAGCATAGCAATCAGCCCCAGCATTTT. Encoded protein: CASIPKHSNQPQHF.

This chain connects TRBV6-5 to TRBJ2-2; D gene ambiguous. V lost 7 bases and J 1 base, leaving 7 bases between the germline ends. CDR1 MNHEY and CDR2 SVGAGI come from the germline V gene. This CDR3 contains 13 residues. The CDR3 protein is CASTRRNTGELFF. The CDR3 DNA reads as TGTGCCAGCACCAGGCGGAACACCGGGGAGCTGTTTTTT.

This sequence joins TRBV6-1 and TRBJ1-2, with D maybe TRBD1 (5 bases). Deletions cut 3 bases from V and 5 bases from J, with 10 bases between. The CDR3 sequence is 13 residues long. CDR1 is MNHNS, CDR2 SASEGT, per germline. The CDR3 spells CASSEQGRYGYTF. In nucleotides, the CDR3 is TGTGCCAGCAGTGAGCAGGGTCGTTATGGCTACACCTTC.

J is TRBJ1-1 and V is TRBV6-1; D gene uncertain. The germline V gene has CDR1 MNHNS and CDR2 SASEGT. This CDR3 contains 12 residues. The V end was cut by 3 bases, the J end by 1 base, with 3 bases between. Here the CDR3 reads CASSDRNTEAFF. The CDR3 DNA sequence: TGTGCCAGCAGTGACAGGAACACTGAAGCTTTCTTT.

The CDR3, as DNA: TGTGCCAGCTCACCAACCCTAAGTGGTGCAACTAATGAAAAACTGTTTTTT. Its protein is CASSPTLSGATNEKLFF. The rearrangement links TRBV18 to TRBJ1-4; D unresolved. V was trimmed by 2 bases and J by 0 bases, leaving 13 bases between them. Germline CDR1 KGHSH, CDR2 LQKENI. This CDR3 has 17 amino acids.

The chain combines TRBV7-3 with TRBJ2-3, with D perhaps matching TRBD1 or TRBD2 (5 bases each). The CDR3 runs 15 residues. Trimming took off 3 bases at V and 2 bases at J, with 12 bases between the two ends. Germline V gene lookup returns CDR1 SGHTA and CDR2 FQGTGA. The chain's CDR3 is CASSLGVRDTDTQYF. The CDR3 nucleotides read TGTGCCAGCAGCTTGGGGGTTCGGGACACAGATACGCAGTATTTT.

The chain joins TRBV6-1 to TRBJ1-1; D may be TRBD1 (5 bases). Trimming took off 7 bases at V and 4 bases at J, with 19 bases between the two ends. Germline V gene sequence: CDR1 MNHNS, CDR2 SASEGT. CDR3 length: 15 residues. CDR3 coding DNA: TGTGCCAGCACCCCATGGGGACCCCAACTCACTGAAGCTTTCTTT. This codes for CASTPWGPQLTEAFF.

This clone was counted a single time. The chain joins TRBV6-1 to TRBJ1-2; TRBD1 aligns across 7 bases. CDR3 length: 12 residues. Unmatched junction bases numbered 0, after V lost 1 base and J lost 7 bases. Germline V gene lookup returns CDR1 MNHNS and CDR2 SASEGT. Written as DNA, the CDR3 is TGTGCCAGCAGTGAAGACAGGGGTGGCTACACCTTC. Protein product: CASSEDRGGYTF.

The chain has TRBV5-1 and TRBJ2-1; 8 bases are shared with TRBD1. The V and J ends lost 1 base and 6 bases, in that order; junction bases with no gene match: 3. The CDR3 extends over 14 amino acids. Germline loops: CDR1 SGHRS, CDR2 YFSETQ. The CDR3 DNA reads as TGCGCCAGCAGCTTGTCGGGACAGGTCAATGAGCAGTTCTTC. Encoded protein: CASSLSGQVNEQFF.

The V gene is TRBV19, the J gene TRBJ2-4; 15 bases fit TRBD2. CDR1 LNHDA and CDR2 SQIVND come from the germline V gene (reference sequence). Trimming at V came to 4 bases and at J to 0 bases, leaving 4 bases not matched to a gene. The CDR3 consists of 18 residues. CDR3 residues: CASSNGLAGGLAKNIQYF. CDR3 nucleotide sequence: TGTGCCAGTAGTAATGGACTAGCGGGGGGGCTAGCCAAAAACATTCAGTACTTC.